These T cell receptor beta chains were read from a single sample in a study of T cell changes during pregnancy in multiple sclerosis. Method: immunoSEQ multiplex PCR; TCRdb's copy keeps in-frame clones and lacks some. The sample has about 30,000 clones, more than 85% seen once. Sequences were derived from CD4+ T cells from peripheral blood mononuclear cells, sampled after pregnancy. All receptors derive from a female donor with multiple sclerosis, enrolled in a pregnancy study. The CDR3 runs from the conserved cysteine through the conserved F or W. The D gene is left open where the match is weak. Expanded clones get a size class; other rows say once, few or many, or leave the size out.

d_call | clone_size | j_call | v_call | cdr3_nt | cdr3_aa
- | - | TRBJ2-4 | TRBV4-3 | TGCGCCAGCAGCCCACAAGGGGAGGTTAGCATTCAGTACTTC | CASSPQGEVSIQYF
- | - | TRBJ2-5 | TRBV5-1 | TGCGCCAGCAGCCCCAGGGGTCAAGAGACCCAGTACTTC | CASSPRGQETQYF
- | - | TRBJ1-2 | TRBV5-1 | TGCGCCAGCAGCTTGAAGGGGGATGGCTATGGCTACACCTTC | CASSLKGDGYGYTF
- | - | TRBJ2-5 | TRBV7-8 | TGTGCCAGCAGCTCCCGGGGGAGGACCCAGTACTTC | CASSSRGRTQYF
- | - | TRBJ2-1 | TRBV5-1 | TGCGCCAGCAGCTTGAGGGCTAGCGAAGCGCCGGAGCAGTTCTTC | CASSLRASEAPEQFF
- | - | TRBJ2-1 | TRBV28 | TGTGCCACCTCGTCCTACAATGAGCAGTTCTTC | CATSSYNEQFF
- | - | TRBJ2-2 | TRBV11-1 | TGTGCCAGCAGCTTCAATAGGGGCAGCGCCGGGGAGCTGTTTTTT | CASSFNRGSAGELFF
- | - | TRBJ2-6 | TRBV7-6 | TGTGCCAGCAGCGCCAGGAGGTCTGGGGCCAACGTCCTGACTTTC | CASSARRSGANVLTF
TRBD1 | - | TRBJ1-2 | TRBV11-2 | TGTGCCAGCAGCTTAGCTCGGACAGGGGGCGGCGGCTACACCTTC | CASSLARTGGGGYTF
- | - | TRBJ1-5 | TRBV4-2 | TGTGCCAGCAGCCAACCCAGGGCGGCCCAGCATTTT | CASSQPRAAQHF
- | - | TRBJ2-5 | TRBV6-5 | TGTGCCAGCAAGTTTCAGGGGGGAGAGACCCAGTACTTC | CASKFQGGETQYF
TRBD1 | - | TRBJ2-6 | TRBV18 | TGTGCCAGCTCAGGACAGGTAGACTATACTGGGGCCAACGTCCTGACTTTC | CASSGQVDYTGANVLTF
TRBD1 | - | TRBJ1-2 | TRBV5-1 | TGCGCCAGCAGCTTGGGGACAGGGTACTCTGGCTACACCTTC | CASSLGTGYSGYTF
TRBD1 | - | TRBJ2-1 | TRBV7-3 | TGTGCCAGCAGCTTGGTGGGGACAGGGGGCTACAATGAGCAGTTCTTC | CASSLVGTGGYNEQFF
- | - | TRBJ1-2 | TRBV27 | TGTGCCAGCAGTTTGCGGGGAAATGTGAACTATGGCTACACCTTC | CASSLRGNVNYGYTF
- | - | TRBJ1-3 | TRBV6-5 | TGTGCCAGCAGTTACTCGCCACTCGGCTCTGGAAACACCATATATTTT | CASSYSPLGSGNTIYF
TRBD1 | - | TRBJ1-3 | TRBV10-3 | TGTGCCATCAGTGAAGAGACAGGGGCTGGAAACACCATATATTTT | CAISEETGAGNTIYF
- | - | TRBJ2-7 | TRBV11-2 | TGTGCCAGCAGCTTAGGGGCCTTTACGGACTACGAGCAGTACTTC | CASSLGAFTDYEQYF
- | once | TRBJ1-2 | TRBV6-5 | TGTGCCAGCAGTTACTCGAACACCCTTAACTATGGCTACACCTTC | CASSYSNTLNYGYTF
- | - | TRBJ1-5 | TRBV7-9 | TGTGCCAGCAGCTTAGACAGGGGCAATCAGCCCCAGCATTTT | CASSLDRGNQPQHF
- | - | TRBJ2-2 | TRBV11-3 | TGTGCCAGCAGCTTAGATGGTAGACAGAACACCGGGGAGCTGTTTTTT | CASSLDGRQNTGELFF
TRBD2 | - | TRBJ2-4 | TRBV30 | TGTGCCTGGACTAGCGGGGTGGGAGACATTCAGTACTTC | CAWTSGVGDIQYF
TRBD2 | - | TRBJ2-1 | TRBV18 | TGTGCCAGCTCACCGCCACTAGCGGGGGGGCCTCGTGAGCAGTTCTTC | CASSPPLAGGPREQFF
- | - | TRBJ1-5 | TRBV6-5 | TGTGCCAGCAGTTCCCCACCCACTGGTCAGCCCCAGCATTTT | CASSSPPTGQPQHF
- | - | TRBJ1-2 | TRBV5-5 | TGTGCCAGCAGCACCGGAGGCAGTAACTATGGCTACACCTTC | CASSTGGSNYGYTF
- | once | TRBJ1-1 | TRBV6-6 | TGTGCCAGCAACCCCCAAGGGGGGGACACTGAAGCTTTCTTT | CASNPQGGDTEAFF
TRBD2 | - | TRBJ2-1 | TRBV7-2 | TGTGCCAGCAGCTTAGACGGGGGGAATGACAATGAGCAGTTCTTC | CASSLDGGNDNEQFF
- | - | TRBJ1-5 | TRBV2 | TGTGCCAGCAGTTCTTTTTCGGACAGACGTAATCAGCCCCAGCATTTT | CASSSFSDRRNQPQHF
TRBD1 | - | TRBJ2-7 | TRBV6-5 | TGTGCCAGCAGTTCCGACAGGGGTGGGTACTACGAGCAGTACTTC | CASSSDRGGYYEQYF
TRBD2 | - | TRBJ2-1 | TRBV29-1 | TGCAGCTTACCCGGGACTAGCGGATCCAATGAGCAGTTCTTC | CSLPGTSGSNEQFF
- | - | TRBJ2-5 | TRBV18 | TGTGCCAGCTCATATCAAGAGACCCAGTACTTC | CASSYQETQYF
- | - | TRBJ1-6 | TRBV7-3 | TGTGCCAGCAGCGAAAACAGGGATTCACCCCTCCACTTT | CASSENRDSPLHF
TRBD1 | - | TRBJ1-5 | TRBV5-5 | TGTGCCAGCAGCTGGGACAGGGGCGGTCAGCCCCAGCATTTT | CASSWDRGGQPQHF
TRBD1 | - | TRBJ2-7 | TRBV2 | TGTGCCAGCCGGGACAGCTCCTACGAGCAGTACTTC | CASRDSSYEQYF